This is a list of T cell receptor beta chains from one sample in a study of lymphopenia after photon versus proton radiotherapy. Produced via immunoSEQ multiplex PCR; TCRdb's table is partial and in-frame only. Found here are about 50,000 clones, roughly nine tenths of them singletons; the top ten hold 15% to 20%. This specimen consisted of peripheral blood, obtained from a patient treated with photon-based radiotherapy. The source of these receptors is a woman between 40 and 55 years old with cholangiocarcinoma. The CDR3 runs from the conserved cysteine through the conserved F or W. D genes are given only for firm matches. Where a row states a size, it is once, few, many or the class of an expanded clone; other rows omit it.

clone size	J gene	V gene	D gene	CDR3 DNA	CDR3 protein
.	TRBJ2-3	TRBV28	TRBD2	TGTGCCAGCAGTCTTCTAGCGGGGAGCACAGATACGCAGTATTTT	CASSLLAGSTDTQYF
once	TRBJ1-2	TRBV28	TRBD1	TGTGCCAGCAGCTCTGGACAGGGGAACTATGGCTACACCTTC	CASSSGQGNYGYTF
.	TRBJ2-3	TRBV14	.	TGTGCCAGCAGCCAAGTGGACTATCCGGGCACAGATACGCAGTATTTT	CASSQVDYPGTDTQYF
.	TRBJ1-1	TRBV19	.	TGTGCCAGTACCCGGGACCCCCTGGGCACTGAAGCTTTCTTT	CASTRDPLGTEAFF
.	TRBJ1-1	TRBV5-6	.	TGTGCCAGCAGCTTCGGACCAATGAACACTGAAGCTTTCTTT	CASSFGPMNTEAFF
once	TRBJ2-5	TRBV30	.	TGTGCCTGGAGGGCAACCCAAGAGACCCAGTACTTC	CAWRATQETQYF
.	TRBJ2-7	TRBV7-2	.	TGTGCCAGCAGCTTAGTGGTAGGGACCTCCTACGAGCAGTACTTC	CASSLVVGTSYEQYF
.	TRBJ2-2	TRBV4-2	TRBD2	TGTGCCAGCAGCCAAGAACTAGCGGGGGAAGGAGACACCGGGGAGCTGTTTTTT	CASSQELAGEGDTGELFF
.	TRBJ1-5	TRBV7-9	.	TGTGCCAGCAGTTACTGGGGTGGGGGGCTGAATCAGCCCCAGCATTTT	CASSYWGGGLNQPQHF
few	TRBJ1-5	TRBV5-1	.	TGCGCCAGCATCACGGGGGAGGGCGTTAGCAATCAGCCCCAGCATTTT	CASITGEGVSNQPQHF
few	TRBJ2-5	TRBV4-1	TRBD1	TGCGCCAGCAGCCATTCCCGGGACAGGGGTTCCCGAGAGACCCAGTACTTC	CASSHSRDRGSRETQYF
.	TRBJ2-3	TRBV6-6	TRBD2	TGTGCCAGCAGTTACAGCGGGGGGGCAGATACGCAGTATTTT	CASSYSGGADTQYF
.	TRBJ2-3	TRBV10-1	.	TGCGCCAGCAGTGAGTCGACTCGAGGCTATCAGTATTTT	CASSESTRGYQYF
.	TRBJ2-7	TRBV7-9	TRBD2	TGTGCCAGCAGCCTAACTAGCGGGGCTACCTACGAGCAGTACTTC	CASSLTSGATYEQYF
once	TRBJ2-3	TRBV5-1	TRBD2	TGCGCCAGCAGCCCCGTGGGTAGGGGACTAGCGAGCACAGATACGCAGTATTTT	CASSPVGRGLASTDTQYF
.	TRBJ2-1	TRBV21-1	.	TGTGCCAGCAGCAGCTATGGGACATTTTACAATGAGCAGTTCTTC	CASSSYGTFYNEQFF
.	TRBJ2-7	TRBV27	.	TGTGCCAGCAGTTTACCGACGAGCTCCTACGAGCAGTACTTC	CASSLPTSSYEQYF
.	TRBJ2-6	TRBV28	.	TGTGCCAGCAGGTGGAGTGTATCCGGGGCCAACGTCCTGACTTTC	CASRWSVSGANVLTF
.	TRBJ1-2	TRBV30	.	TGTGCCTGGAGCCTAGGGCCAGGGACTAACTATGGCTACACCTTC	CAWSLGPGTNYGYTF
.	TRBJ1-5	TRBV19	.	TGTGCCACTCAAGATGGAGGGTTCAGCAATCAGCCCCAGCATTTT	CATQDGGFSNQPQHF
.	TRBJ1-1	TRBV30	.	TGTGCCTGGAGTGTAAGGGGAGGGGTGGACGCTTTCTTT	CAWSVRGGVDAFF
once	TRBJ1-5	TRBV5-1	.	TGCGCCAGCAGCTTGGAGCCAGATCAGCCCCAGCATTTT	CASSLEPDQPQHF
few	TRBJ2-3	TRBV11-2	TRBD2	TGTGCCAGCAGCACCTTAGGTTGGGCGGGAGGTCTCACAGATACGCAGTATTTT	CASSTLGWAGGLTDTQYF
.	TRBJ2-7	TRBV6-1	.	TGTGCCAGCAGGAGGACAGCCACGACCGAGCAGTACTTC	CASRRTATTEQYF
.	TRBJ1-1	TRBV10-3	TRBD1	TGTGCCACCCGACAGGGGGCAGACACTGAAGCTTTCTTT	CATRQGADTEAFF
.	TRBJ1-2	TRBV2	.	TGTGCCAGCAGTGAAGCGCTTAACGGCTACACCTTC	CASSEALNGYTF
few	TRBJ1-6	TRBV10-3	.	TGTGCCATCACGATGGACTTAAATTCACCCCTCCACTTT	CAITMDLNSPLHF
few	TRBJ2-7	TRBV6-1	.	TGTGCCAGCAGTGACACAGGGTTGGGGGAGCAGTACTTC	CASSDTGLGEQYF
.	TRBJ1-2	TRBV27	TRBD1	TGTGCCAGCAGCCCCGGACAGGACTATGGCTACACCTTC	CASSPGQDYGYTF
.	TRBJ1-6	TRBV4-3	TRBD1	TGCGCCAGCAGCGTAGGACAGGGTCTATCACCCCTCCACTTT	CASSVGQGLSPLHF
.	TRBJ1-3	TRBV28	.	TGTGCCAGCAGTTTAGAGGGTACCATATATTTT	CASSLEGTIYF
.	TRBJ1-1	TRBV25-1	.	TGTGCCAGCAGTGCGCAGGGGCAGACTGAAGCTTTCTTT	CASSAQGQTEAFF
.	TRBJ1-1	TRBV27	.	TGTGCCAGCAGTGATCTGAGGGCCGAGGCTTTCTTT	CASSDLRAEAFF
.	TRBJ1-3	TRBV7-6	.	TGTGCCAGCAGTTCCACTAACGGCGTACAGGCGCGAGGAAACACCATATATTTT	CASSSTNGVQARGNTIYF
.	TRBJ2-1	TRBV7-9	.	TGTGCCAGCAGCTTGGATCCTGCTAGCTCCTACAATGAGCAGTTCTTC	CASSLDPASSYNEQFF
.	TRBJ1-2	TRBV30	.	TGTGCCTCAACTTTCGGGCAGGACGGTGGCTACACCTTC	CASTFGQDGGYTF
.	TRBJ2-3	TRBV5-4	.	TGTGCCAGCAGCTTCGGCGGGAGCACAGATACGCAGTATTTT	CASSFGGSTDTQYF
.	TRBJ1-6	TRBV9	TRBD1	TGTGCCAGCAGCGTGACAGGGCTTGATTCACCCCTCCACTTT	CASSVTGLDSPLHF
.	TRBJ2-7	TRBV27	.	TGTGCCAGCAGCCCAGGGAGTGGGTACGAGCAGTACTTC	CASSPGSGYEQYF
.	TRBJ2-1	TRBV18	TRBD1	TGTGCCAGCTCACTCGGGACAGGGAACAATGAGCAGTTCTTC	CASSLGTGNNEQFF
.	TRBJ2-1	TRBV5-6	.	TGTGCCAGCAGTGCCGCCCATGAGCAGTTCTTC	CASSAAHEQFF
once	TRBJ1-6	TRBV5-4	TRBD1	TGTGCCAGCAGCCCCCCGGGACAGAATAATTCACCCCTCCACTTT	CASSPPGQNNSPLHF
.	TRBJ1-2	TRBV7-8	TRBD1	TGTGCCAGCAGCCGGACGGACAGGGGCTTCCAGGCGGACTATGGCTACACCTTC	CASSRTDRGFQADYGYTF
.	TRBJ2-7	TRBV5-1	TRBD2	TGCGCCAGCAGCTTGCACCTAGCGGGAGCTGATGAGCAGTACTTC	CASSLHLAGADEQYF